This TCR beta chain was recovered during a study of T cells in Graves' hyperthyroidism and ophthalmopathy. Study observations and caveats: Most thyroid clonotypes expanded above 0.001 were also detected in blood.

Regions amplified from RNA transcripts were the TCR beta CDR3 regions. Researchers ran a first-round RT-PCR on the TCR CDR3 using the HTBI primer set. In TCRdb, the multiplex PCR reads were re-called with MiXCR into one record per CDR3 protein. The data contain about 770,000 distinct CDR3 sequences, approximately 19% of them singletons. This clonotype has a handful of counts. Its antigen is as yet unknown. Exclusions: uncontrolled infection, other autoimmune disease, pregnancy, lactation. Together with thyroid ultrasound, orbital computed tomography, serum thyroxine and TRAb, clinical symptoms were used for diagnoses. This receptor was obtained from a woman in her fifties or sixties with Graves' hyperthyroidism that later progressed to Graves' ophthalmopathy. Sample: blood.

CDR3 loop: CSVEKGTAYEQYF. CDR3 nucleotide sequence: TGCAGCGTTGAAAAGGGCACAGCCTACGAGCAGTACTTC. The rearrangement joins TRBV29-1 to TRBJ2-7, with unresolved D. V was trimmed by 2 bases and J by 2 bases, leaving 10 bases between them. The CDR3 spans 13 residues. Germline values: CDR1 SQVTM, CDR2 ANQGSEA.